This T cell receptor (beta chain) originates from a study of blood T cell repertoires in COVID-19. In the study overall: Some COVID-19 samples were acute and others convalescent; all came from the United States, Italy and Spain. PBMCs, B-cell-depleted T cells, or T cells were the source of the cDNA or gDNA that made up the material.

Authors' processing steps: The authors estimated nucleated cell counts from reference gene primer amplification. Profiled with immunoSEQ multiplex PCR; TCRdb holds only in-frame clones, not every one. From that table come the V and J calls and clone size; the DNA was used to work out D and trimming. The table shows about 110,000 clones, with about three quarters occurring only once. The CDR3 extends over 12 amino acids. Looked up from germline, CDR1 is SQVTM and CDR2 is ANQGSEA. The V and J ends lost 4 bases and 6 bases respectively, with 12 bases between them. The sample was peripheral blood. The receptor comes from a human donor in a cohort sampled during active or convalescent COVID-19. This chain uses TRBV29-1 with TRBJ1-2; possible D gene TRBD1, 5 bases. The CDR3 DNA reads TGCAGCGTTGTCCCAGGGCTGAATGGCTACACCTTC. Its protein product is CSVVPGLNGYTF.